This T cell receptor (beta chain) comes out of a study of response to subunit inactivated influenza vaccine. Study observations and caveats: T cells newly recruited by each seasonal influenza vaccination are few, the authors suggested.

The germline V gene encodes CDR1 SGDLS and CDR2 YYNGEE. The CDR3 spans 15 residues. The V segment lost 4 bases and the J segment 6 bases; nucleotides outside the gene matches: 12. In the case of this clonotype: The antigen remains undetermined.

TCRdb reprocessed the RT-PCR reads via MiXCR and lists one record per CDR3 protein. The sample lists 200,000 to 300,000 distinct CDR3 sequences; 10% to 15% were seen once. The clonotype comes from a man aged 45-65 years who received an inactivated influenza vaccine. Sequenced here: non-naive T cells sorted from PBMCs, sampled roughly 15 days before vaccination. The V and J genes are TRBV9 and TRBJ1-1, with TRBD1 identical over 7 bases. CDR3: CASSTSGTVQSEAFF. In DNA form, the CDR3 reads TGTGCCAGCAGCACCTCCGGGACAGTCCAGTCTGAAGCTTTCTTT.